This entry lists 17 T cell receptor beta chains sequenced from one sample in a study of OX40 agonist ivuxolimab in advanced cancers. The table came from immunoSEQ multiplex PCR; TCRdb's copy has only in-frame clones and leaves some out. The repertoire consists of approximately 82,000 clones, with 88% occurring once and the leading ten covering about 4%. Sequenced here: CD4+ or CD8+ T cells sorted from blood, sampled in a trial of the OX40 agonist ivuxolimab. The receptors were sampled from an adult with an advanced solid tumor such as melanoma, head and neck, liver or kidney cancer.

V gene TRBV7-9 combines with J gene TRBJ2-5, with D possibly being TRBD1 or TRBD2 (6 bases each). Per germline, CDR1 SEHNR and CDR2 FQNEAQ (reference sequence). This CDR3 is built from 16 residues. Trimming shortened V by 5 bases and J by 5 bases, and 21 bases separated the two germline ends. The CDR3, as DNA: TGTGCCAGCAGCCCCCGGGGCCTAGCGAGGGGGGAGACCCAGTACTTC. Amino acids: CASSPRGLARGETQYF.

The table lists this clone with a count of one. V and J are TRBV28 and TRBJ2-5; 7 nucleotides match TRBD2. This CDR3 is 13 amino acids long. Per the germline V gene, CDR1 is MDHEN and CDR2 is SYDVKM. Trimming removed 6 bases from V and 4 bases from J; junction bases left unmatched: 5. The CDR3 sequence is CASSRTSAETQYF. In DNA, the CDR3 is TGTGCCAGCAGCCGAACTAGCGCAGAGACCCAGTACTTC. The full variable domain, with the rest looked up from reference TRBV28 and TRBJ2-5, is DVKVTQSSRYLVKRTGEKVFLECVQDMDHENMFWYRQDPGLGLRLIYFSYDVKMKEKGDIPEGYSVSREKKERFSLILESASTNQTSMYLCASSRTSAETQYFGPGTRLLVL.

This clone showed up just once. CDR3 amino acids: CASSYQQREQFF. CDR3 nucleotide sequence: TGTGCCAGCAGTTACCAACAACGTGAGCAGTTCTTC. The chain is built from TRBV6-5 and TRBJ2-1; the D is unclear. Trimming left V 2 bases short and J 9 bases short, with 8 bases between. Germline V gene lookup returns CDR1 MNHEY and CDR2 SVGAGI. The CDR3 totals 12 residues.

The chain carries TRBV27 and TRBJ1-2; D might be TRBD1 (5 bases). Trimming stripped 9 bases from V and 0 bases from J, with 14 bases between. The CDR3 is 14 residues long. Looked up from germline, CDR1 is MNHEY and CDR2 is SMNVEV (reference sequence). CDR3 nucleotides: TGTGCCAGTTGGGATGGGGCACCTAACTATGGCTACACCTTC. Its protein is CASWDGAPNYGYTF.

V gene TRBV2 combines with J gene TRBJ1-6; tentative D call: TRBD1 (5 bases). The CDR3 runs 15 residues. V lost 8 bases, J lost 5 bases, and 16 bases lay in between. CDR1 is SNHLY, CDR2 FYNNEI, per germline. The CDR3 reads CASGRGTPDNSPLHF. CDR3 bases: TGTGCCAGCGGTCGAGGGACCCCCGATAATTCACCCCTCCACTTT.

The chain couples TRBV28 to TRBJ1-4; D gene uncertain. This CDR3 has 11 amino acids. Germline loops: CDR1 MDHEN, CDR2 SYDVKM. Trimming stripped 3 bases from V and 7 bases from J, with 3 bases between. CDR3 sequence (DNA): TGTGCCAGCAGTTTCGCTGAAAAACTGTTTTTT. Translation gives CASSFAEKLFF.

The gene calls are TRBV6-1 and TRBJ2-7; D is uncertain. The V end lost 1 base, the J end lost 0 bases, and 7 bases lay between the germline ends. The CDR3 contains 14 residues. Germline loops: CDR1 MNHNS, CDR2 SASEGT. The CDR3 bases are TGTGCCAGCAGTGAAGTTTCAGACTCCTACGAGCAGTACTTC. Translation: CASSEVSDSYEQYF.

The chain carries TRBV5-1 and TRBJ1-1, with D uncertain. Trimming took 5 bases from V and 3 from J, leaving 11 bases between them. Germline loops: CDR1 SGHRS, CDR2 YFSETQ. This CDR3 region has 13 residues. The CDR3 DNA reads TGCGCCAGCAGGGAAGACACTCACACTGAAGCTTTCTTT. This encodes CASREDTHTEAFF.

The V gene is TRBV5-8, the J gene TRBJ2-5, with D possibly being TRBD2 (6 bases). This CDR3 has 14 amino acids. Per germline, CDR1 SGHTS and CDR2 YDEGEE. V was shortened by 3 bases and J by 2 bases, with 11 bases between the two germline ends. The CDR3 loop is CASSSGRGQETQYF. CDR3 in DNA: TGTGCCAGCAGCTCAGGACGGGGGCAAGAGACCCAGTACTTC.

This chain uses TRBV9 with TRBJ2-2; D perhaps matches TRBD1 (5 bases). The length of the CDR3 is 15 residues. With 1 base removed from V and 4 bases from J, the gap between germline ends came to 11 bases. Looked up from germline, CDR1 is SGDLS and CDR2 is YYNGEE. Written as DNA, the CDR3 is TGTGCCAGCAGCGTAAGCCAGGGCGGCACCGGGGAGCTGTTTTTT. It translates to CASSVSQGGTGELFF.

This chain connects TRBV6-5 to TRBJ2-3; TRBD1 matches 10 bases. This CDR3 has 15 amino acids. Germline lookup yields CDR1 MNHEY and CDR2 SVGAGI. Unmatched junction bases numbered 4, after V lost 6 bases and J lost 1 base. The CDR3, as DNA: TGTGCCAGCAGAGACAGGGGGCGAGGCACAGATACGCAGTATTTT. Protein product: CASRDRGRGTDTQYF.

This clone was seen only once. For the CDR3, the DNA is TGTGCCTGGACAGGGGGTGGCTACGAGCAGTACTTC. Amino acids: CAWTGGGYEQYF. The J gene is TRBJ2-7, the V gene TRBV30, with TRBD1 identical over 7 bases. The CDR3 runs to 12 residues. In germline, CDR1 is GTSNPN, CDR2 SVGIG (reference sequence). The ends lost 4 bases at V and 3 bases at J; junction bases unmatched: 3.

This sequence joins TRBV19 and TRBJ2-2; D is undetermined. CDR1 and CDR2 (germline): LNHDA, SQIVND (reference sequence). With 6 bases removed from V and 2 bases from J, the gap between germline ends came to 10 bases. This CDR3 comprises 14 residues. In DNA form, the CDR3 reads TGTGCCAGTAGAGGAGATCTTAACACCGGGGAGCTGTTTTTT. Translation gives CASRGDLNTGELFF.

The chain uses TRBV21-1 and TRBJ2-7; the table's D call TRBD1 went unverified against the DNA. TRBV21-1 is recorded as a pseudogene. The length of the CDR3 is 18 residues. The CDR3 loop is CASSKRGNGRGSSYEQYF. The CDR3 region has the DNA TGTGCCAGCAGCAAAAGGGGAAATGGCAGGGGCAGCTCCTACGAGCAGTACTTC.

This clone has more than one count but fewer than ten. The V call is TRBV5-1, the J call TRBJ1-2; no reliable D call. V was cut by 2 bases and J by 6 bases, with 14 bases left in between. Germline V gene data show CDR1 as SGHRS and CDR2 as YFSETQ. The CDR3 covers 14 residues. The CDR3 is CASSFSTPGNGYTF. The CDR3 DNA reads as TGCGCCAGCAGCTTTAGTACGCCGGGTAATGGCTACACCTTC.

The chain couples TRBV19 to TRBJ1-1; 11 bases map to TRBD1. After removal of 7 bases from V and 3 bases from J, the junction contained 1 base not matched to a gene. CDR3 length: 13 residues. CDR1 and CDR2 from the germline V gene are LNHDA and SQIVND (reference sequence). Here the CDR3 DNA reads TGTGCCAGTAAGGGACAGGGGGACACTGAAGCTTTCTTT. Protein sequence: CASKGQGDTEAFF.

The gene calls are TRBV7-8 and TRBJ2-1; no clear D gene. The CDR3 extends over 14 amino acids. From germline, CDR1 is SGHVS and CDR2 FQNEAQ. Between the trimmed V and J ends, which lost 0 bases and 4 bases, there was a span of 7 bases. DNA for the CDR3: TGTGCCAGCAGCTTAGCCGGTTCTTACAATGAGCAGTTCTTC. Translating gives CASSLAGSYNEQFF.